A single count supports the clone carrying this TCR beta chain. The sample originates from a study of CD8+ T cells in alopecia areata. For the study at large: The protocol delivered tofacitinib for 6 to 18 months, then withdrew it for 6 months.

With 8 bases removed from V and 4 bases from J, the gap between germline ends came to 10 bases. Germline CDR1 MNHEY, CDR2 SMNVEV (reference sequence). CDR3 length: 12 residues. RNA, once extracted, was reverse transcribed into cDNA for use as the sequencing template. Generated by immunoSEQ multiplex PCR, the TCRdb table keeps only in-frame clones and is missing some. This sample has 79,000 or so clones, with approximately 72% found just once. Treatment given: oral pan-JAK inhibitor, 5-10 mg twice daily. Punch biopsies of lesional scalp, plus peripheral blood, were taken from alopecia areata patients. The clonotype originates from a human donor with alopecia areata. The sample consisted of CD8+ T cells sorted from blood, taken at week 24, from a patient treated with tofacitinib. The chain links TRBV27 to TRBJ2-3, with D possibly being TRBD2 (5 bases). This CDR3 reads CASSHGADTQYF. CDR3 nucleotide sequence: TGTGCCAGCTCACACGGGGCAGATACGCAGTATTTT.